This paragraph covers one T cell receptor beta chain sequence. The data derive from a study of T cells after posttransplantation cyclophosphamide. Sequencing was performed with immunoSEQ multiplex PCR; in TCRdb, only in-frame clones are kept and a portion is missing. The sample has thousands of clones; roughly 98% are singletons. Between the trimmed V and J ends, which lost 3 bases and 4 bases, there was a span of 14 bases. The germline V gene has CDR1 SGDLS and CDR2 YYNGEE. The CDR3 totals 16 residues. Material for sequencing was naive CD8+ T cells sorted from PBMCs. The sequence was obtained from a man over 45 in good health, CMV-negative, and a related stem cell transplant donor. V gene TRBV9 combines with J gene TRBJ2-6, with a tentative D call TRBD2 (5 bases). The CDR3 nucleotides read TGTGCCAGCAGCGGGAGGACGGTAAAAGGGGCCAACGTCCTGACTTTC. Protein: CASSGRTVKGANVLTF.